A single sample is the source of the 16 T cell receptor beta chains below, sequenced in a study of early T cells in non-severe SARS-CoV-2 infection. Each CDR3 protein gets one entry after TCRdb re-called the 5' RACE reads with MiXCR. Here the sample spans more than 45,000 distinct CDR3 sequences, about 8% being singletons. Input material: whole blood. These receptors were taken from an adult who was a healthcare worker with PCR-confirmed SARS-CoV-2 infection or an uninfected control (not recorded which).

This clonotype was seen a few times. J is TRBJ2-7 and V is TRBV5-1, with 10 nucleotides matching TRBD2. CDR1 and CDR2 (germline): SGHRS, YFSETQ. V shed 3 bases and J 4 bases; nucleotides not matched to a gene: 13. CDR3 length: 17 residues. The CDR3: CASSSMARGTSVYEQYF. CDR3 bases: TGCGCCAGCAGCTCTATGGCCCGGGGGACTAGCGTTTACGAGCAGTACTTC.

This clonotype showed up many times. The V and J genes are TRBV12-3 or TRBV12-4 and TRBJ2-7, with a possible D match to TRBD2 (5 bases). The CDR3 runs to 14 residues. V lost 2 bases to trimming and J lost 3 bases, with 11 bases between them. The CDR3 reads CASSLTASSYEQYF. As DNA, the CDR3 is TGTGCCAGCAGTTTAACGGCTAGCAGCTACGAGCAGTACTTC.

This clonotype was seen more than once but under ten times. The chain has TRBV7-9 and TRBJ2-5, with D possibly matching TRBD2 (5 bases). From germline, CDR1 is SEHNR and CDR2 FQNEAQ (reference sequence). The V end lost 3 bases, the J end lost 1 base, and 9 bases lay between the germline ends. This CDR3 is 14 amino acids long. CDR3 nucleotide sequence: TGTGCCAGCAGCTTCACTAGTGTCCAAGAGACCCAGTACTTC. Amino acids: CASSFTSVQETQYF. Looking up the rest from reference TRBV7-9 and TRBJ2-5 gives the full variable domain: DTGVSQNPRHKITKRGQNVTFRCDPISEHNRLYWYRQTLGQGPEFLTYFQNEAQLEKSRLLSDRFSAERPKGSFSTLEIQRTEQGDSAMYLCASSFTSVQETQYFGPGTRLLVL.

This clonotype was counted between two and nine times. Germline is not matched at one junction end, which may reflect a read error. V and J are TRBV3-1 and TRBJ2-7, with D unclear. The CDR3 contains 13 residues. Germline CDR1 LGHDT, CDR2 YNNKEL (reference sequence). CDR3 nucleotides: TGCGCCAGCAGCCAACTTTCAGTGCACGAGCAGTACTTC. It specifies CASSQLSVHEQYF.

Comments on this clonotype: A single base separates this from a much larger clone, so it may be a read error. This sequence joins TRBV7-3 and TRBJ2-3; no reliable D call. This CDR3 is 14 amino acids long. Germline CDR1 is SGHTA and CDR2 is FQGTGA. The CDR3 here is CTSSSTTSTDTQYF. CDR3 in DNA: TGTACCAGCAGCTCGACGACTAGCACAGATACGCAGTATTTT.

This clonotype has only a few counts. The chain couples TRBV20-1 to TRBJ2-7, with 9 bases that match TRBD2. The CDR3 extends over 15 amino acids. Germline trimming cut 1 base from V and 0 bases from J; bases unmatched to any gene: 4. Germline V CDR1 and CDR2: DFQATT, SNEGSKA (reference sequence). The CDR3 DNA reads TGCAGTGCTAGAGTCACTAGCGGGTCCTCCTACGAGCAGTACTTC. It specifies CSARVTSGSSYEQYF.

This clonotype has at least ten counts. The CDR3 DNA reads as TGTGCCAGCAGCCACCGTTCGGGAGCCACCTACAATGAGCAGTTCTTC. Translated, it gives CASSHRSGATYNEQFF. The J gene is TRBJ2-1, the V gene TRBV3-1; perhaps TRBD2 as D (6 bases). From germline, CDR1 is LGHDT and CDR2 YNNKEL (reference sequence). Trimming pared 3 bases from V and 2 bases from J, leaving 14 bases between. The CDR3 length is 16 residues.

The table lists this clonotype with many counts. This sequence joins TRBV5-1 and TRBJ2-5; 13 bases match TRBD2. Per germline, CDR1 SGHRS and CDR2 YFSETQ. The V and J ends lost 0 bases and 4 bases, in that order; junction bases with no gene match: 6. The CDR3 loop spans 17 amino acids. CDR3 region: CASSLARTSGSGETQYF. CDR3 DNA: TGCGCCAGCAGCTTGGCCCGGACTAGCGGGAGCGGAGAGACCCAGTACTTC.

This clonotype was observed at least ten times. The rearrangement uses TRBV2 and TRBJ2-1; 10 bases fit TRBD2. V was pared by 10 bases and J by 7 bases, with 16 bases of the junction left unmatched. The germline V gene has CDR1 SNHLY and CDR2 FYNNEI. CDR3 length equals 16 residues. Here the CDR3 reads CAIQIPRSGRVNEQFF. CDR3 DNA sequence: TGTGCCATCCAGATCCCGCGGAGCGGGAGGGTTAATGAGCAGTTCTTC.

This clonotype was counted many times. V usage is TRBV24-1 and J usage is TRBJ1-1; D gene unclear. There are 13 residues in the CDR3. Deletions cut 2 bases from V and 8 bases from J, with 11 bases between. The germline V gene encodes CDR1 KGHDR and CDR2 SFDVKD. CDR3: CATSDYSGLEAFF. The CDR3 DNA sequence: TGTGCCACCAGTGATTACTCCGGGTTAGAAGCTTTCTTT.

This clonotype was seen ten or more times. The rearrangement links TRBV3-1 to TRBJ2-5, with 10 bases that match TRBD2. CDR1 and CDR2 (germline): LGHDT, YNNKEL (reference sequence). Trimming took 6 bases from V and 4 from J; bases not matched to a gene: 5. This CDR3 comprises 14 residues. The CDR3 region has the DNA TGTGCCAGCAGTACAGCGGGAGGGCCAGAGACCCAGTACTTC. It specifies CASSTAGGPETQYF.

This clonotype was seen repeatedly, ten times or more. The chain links TRBV5-1 to TRBJ2-7; 9 bases agree with TRBD1. CDR3 size: 14 residues. Germline V lookup: CDR1 SGHRS, CDR2 YFSETQ. V was clipped by 7 bases and J by 1 base; unmatched bases: 6. The CDR3, as DNA: TGCGCCAGCTCGACCGGGACAGGGTCCTACGAGCAGTACTTC. As protein: CASSTGTGSYEQYF.

The J gene is TRBJ2-1, the V gene TRBV7-9, with 15 bases fitting TRBD2. The CDR3 has 15 amino acids. Germline CDR1 SEHNR, CDR2 FQNEAQ (reference sequence). V dropped 4 bases and J dropped 10; count of bases not matched to a gene: 5. The CDR3 reads CASSYGLAGGREQFF. CDR3 bases: TGTGCCAGCAGCTATGGACTAGCGGGAGGGCGGGAGCAGTTCTTC.

This clonotype was seen at least ten times. The chain employs TRBV20-1 and TRBJ1-4, with D possibly TRBD1 on 5 matching bases. V dropped 4 bases and J dropped 9 bases, with 18 bases sitting between them. Germline values: CDR1 DFQATT, CDR2 SNEGSKA (reference sequence). The CDR3 spans 14 residues. The CDR3: CSATHRAGSQKLFF. DNA for the CDR3: TGCAGTGCTACTCACCGGGCAGGGAGTCAAAAACTGTTTTTT.

This clonotype was detected many times. The chain uses TRBV6-6 and TRBJ2-7, with D hard to call. V was trimmed by 8 bases and J by 6 bases, leaving 14 bases between them. CDR1 is MNHNY and CDR2 is SVGAGI in the germline V gene (reference sequence). This CDR3 contains 12 residues. The CDR3 here is CASGQSAPEQYF. The CDR3 DNA reads TGTGCCAGCGGCCAGAGCGCGCCCGAGCAGTACTTC.

This rearrangement joins TRBV21-1 to TRBJ2-7; TRBD2, the table's D call, lacks a check against the DNA. TRBV21-1 has pseudogene status. The CDR3 is 8 residues long. CDR3 in DNA: TGTGCCAGCGGGACTCGGCACTTC. Translating gives CASGTRHF.